The 21 T cell receptor beta chains reported below all come from one sample, sequenced in a study of blood T cell repertoires in COVID-19. Sequencing was performed with immunoSEQ multiplex PCR; in TCRdb, only in-frame clones are kept and a portion is missing. Among over 200,000 clones, 75% to 90% were seen once, and the ten largest hold under 3%. The sample was peripheral blood. These receptors were taken from a woman between 65 and 79 years old with active or convalescent COVID-19.

The chain combines TRBV19 with TRBJ1-2, with a possible D match to TRBD1 (5 bases). V dropped 1 base and J dropped 7 bases, with 13 bases sitting between them. Germline V gene sequence: CDR1 LNHDA, CDR2 SQIVND (reference sequence). CDR3 size: 14 residues. Written as DNA, the CDR3 is TGTGCCAGTAGTATAGTTAGGGGCGCCGGTGGCTACACCTTC. Protein sequence: CASSIVRGAGGYTF.

J is TRBJ1-5 and V is TRBV2; no clear D gene. Trimming removed 7 bases from V and 3 bases from J, with 19 bases in between. CDR1 is SNHLY, CDR2 FYNNEI, per germline. The CDR3 has 16 residues. In nucleotides, the CDR3 is TGTGCCAGCACTCTCAACAGTGGGCAGAACAATCAGCCCCAGCATTTT. Translated: CASTLNSGQNNQPQHF.

The chain is built from TRBV20-1 and TRBJ2-3; 7 positions match TRBD1. Germline V gives CDR1 DFQATT, CDR2 SNEGSKA (reference sequence). The CDR3 sequence is 17 residues long. Trimming removed 3 bases from V and 2 bases from J; junction bases left unmatched: 14. This chain's CDR3 is CSASAGFTTGATDTQYF. CDR3 nucleotide sequence: TGCAGTGCTAGTGCCGGGTTCACAACAGGGGCCACAGATACGCAGTATTTT.

The CDR3 here is CATTPQRGQGGNQPQHF. In DNA, the CDR3 is TGTGCCACCACGCCCCAGCGGGGCCAAGGGGGCAATCAGCCCCAGCATTTT. V usage is TRBV19 and J usage is TRBJ1-5; D may be TRBD1 (5 bases). The CDR3 extends over 17 amino acids. With 10 bases removed from V and 2 bases from J, the gap between germline ends came to 24 bases. Per germline, CDR1 LNHDA and CDR2 SQIVND (reference sequence).

This clone came up once. The rearrangement links TRBV24-1 to TRBJ2-5, with TRBD1 matching over 8 bases. The CDR3 loop spans 15 amino acids. Trimming cost V 3 bases and J 5 bases; bases outside gene matches: 7. Germline-derived CDR1 and CDR2 are KGHDR and SFDVKD. The CDR3 DNA reads as TGTGCCACCAGTGATACAGGACAGGGTACCGAGACCCAGTACTTC. This gives the protein CATSDTGQGTETQYF.

The genes are TRBV7-2 and TRBJ2-2, with 10 bases fitting TRBD1. The CDR3 runs 15 residues. V lost 5 bases, J lost 8 bases, and 8 bases stayed unmatched. The germline V gene encodes CDR1 SGHTA and CDR2 FQGNSA. The CDR3 reads CASSHRDRGMGELFF. As DNA, the CDR3 is TGTGCCAGCAGCCACCGGGACAGGGGAATGGGGGAGCTGTTTTTT.

This chain uses TRBV7-2 with TRBJ2-2, with D tentatively TRBD2 (5 bases). The CDR3 is made up of 15 amino acids. Germline V gives CDR1 SGHTA, CDR2 FQGNSA. Between the trimmed V and J ends, which lost 2 bases and 3 bases, there was a span of 10 bases. The CDR3 region has the DNA TGTGCCAGCAGCTTATCTTACGGGGACACCGGGGAGCTGTTTTTT. This gives the protein CASSLSYGDTGELFF.

The chain uses TRBV2 and TRBJ2-3; D uncertain. This CDR3 comprises 14 residues. Between the trimmed V and J ends, which lost 1 base and 0 bases, there was a span of 5 bases. Germline CDR1 SNHLY, CDR2 FYNNEI. The CDR3 DNA reads TGTGCCAGCAGTGAAGTTTCTAGCACAGATACGCAGTATTTT. This gives the protein CASSEVSSTDTQYF.

This clone was counted only a few times. The chain combines TRBV18 with TRBJ1-4, with 8 bases matching TRBD1. V was clipped by 2 bases and J by 4 bases; unmatched bases: 3. Germline CDR1 and CDR2: KGHSH and LQKENI. This CDR3 is built from 15 residues. CDR3 loop: CASSPRQGLNEKLFF. DNA of the CDR3: TGTGCCAGCTCACCAAGACAGGGGCTTAATGAAAAACTGTTTTTT.

The rearrangement links TRBV11-1 to TRBJ1-6; D call uncertain. Germline V CDR1 and CDR2: SGHAT, FQDESV (reference sequence). The CDR3 has 13 residues. The V end lost 2 bases, the J end lost 8 bases, and 7 bases lay between the germline ends. The CDR3 nucleotides are TGTGCCAGCAGCTTAACGCCGGATTCACCCCTCCACTTT. Amino acid sequence: CASSLTPDSPLHF.

V usage is TRBV7-2 and J usage is TRBJ1-2; D is undetermined. The CDR3 contains 14 residues. The V end lost 2 bases, the J end lost 5 bases, and 12 bases lay between the germline ends. Germline V gene lookup returns CDR1 SGHTA and CDR2 FQGNSA. The CDR3 nucleotides are TGTGCCAGCAGCTTAAGCGTCGTAGGATATGGCTACACCTTC. Amino acids: CASSLSVVGYGYTF.

The V and J genes are TRBV25-1 and TRBJ2-7; 8 bases match TRBD1. The CDR3 is made up of 15 amino acids. Germline CDR1 reads MGHDK; CDR2 reads SYGVNS. The V and J ends lost 6 bases and 4 bases, in that order; junction bases with no gene match: 11. CDR3 protein: CASSQTGGLSYEQYF. The CDR3 region has the DNA TGTGCCAGCAGCCAAACAGGGGGGTTGTCGTACGAGCAGTACTTC.

This clone has a single count. This chain uses TRBV6-1 with TRBJ1-1; D perhaps matches TRBD1 (5 bases). The CDR3 consists of 17 residues. The V end was cut by 1 base, the J end by 1 base, with 16 bases between. Germline loops: CDR1 MNHNS, CDR2 SASEGT. CDR3: CASSEGRSGGRNTEAFF. The CDR3 bases are TGTGCCAGCAGTGAAGGCAGGTCCGGGGGACGGAACACTGAAGCTTTCTTT.

This clone was recorded only once. The rearrangement joins TRBV5-4 to TRBJ2-5; 7 nucleotides agree with TRBD1. J gave up 8 bases and V 4 bases, and 8 bases lay outside the gene matches. Germline-derived CDR1 and CDR2 are SGHNT and YYREEE (reference sequence). This CDR3 spans 13 amino acids. In DNA form, the CDR3 reads TGTGCCAGCAGCGTCCGACAGGGCCCTACCCAGTACTTC. Protein sequence: CASSVRQGPTQYF.

The chain employs TRBV2 and TRBJ1-1, with 10 bases identical to TRBD1. This CDR3 is built from 16 residues. V shed 7 bases and J 1 base; nucleotides not matched to a gene: 9. Germline CDR1 is SNHLY and CDR2 is FYNNEI. The CDR3 nucleotides read TGTGCCAGCACCGACAGGGGGCTGACGGGGAACACTGAAGCTTTCTTT. Amino acid sequence: CASTDRGLTGNTEAFF.

The chain uses TRBV11-2 and TRBJ2-7; D possibly corresponds to TRBD1 (6 bases). The CDR3 sequence is 15 residues long. V was pared by 6 bases and J by 0 bases, with 15 bases between. Germline V lookup: CDR1 SGHAT, CDR2 FQNNGV. CDR3: CASRDRLGISYEQYF. CDR3 DNA sequence: TGTGCCAGCAGAGACAGGCTTGGGATCTCCTACGAGCAGTACTTC. The whole variable domain, remainder taken from reference TRBV11-2 and TRBJ2-7, is EAGVAQSPRYKIIEKRQSVAFWCNPISGHATLYWYQQILGQGPKLLIQFQNNGVVDDSQLPKDRFSAERLKGVDSTLKIQPAKLEDSAVYLCASRDRLGISYEQYFGPGTRLTVT.

In its sample, this clone was seen once. This sequence joins TRBV15 and TRBJ2-1; a weak D match, TRBD2 (6 bases). CDR3 size: 17 residues. Per the germline V gene, CDR1 is LNHNV and CDR2 is YYDKDF (reference sequence). V lost 0 bases to trimming and J lost 4 bases, with 16 bases between them. The DNA for the CDR3 is TGTGCCACCAGCAGAGACCGAACGGGGGTATGGTACAATGAGCAGTTCTTC. Translation gives CATSRDRTGVWYNEQFF. Looking up the rest from reference TRBV15 and TRBJ2-1 gives the full variable domain: DAMVIQNPRYQVTQFGKPVTLSCSQTLNHNVMYWYQQKSSQAPKLLFHYYDKDFNNEADTPDNFQSRRPNTSFCFLDIRSPGLGDTAMYLCATSRDRTGVWYNEQFFGPGTRLTVL.

The chain combines TRBV4-3 with TRBJ1-5; D not resolved. CDR3 length equals 15 residues. Between the trimmed V and J ends, which lost 0 bases and 1 base, there was a span of 7 bases. Germline V gene data show CDR1 as LGHNA and CDR2 as YSLEER. The CDR3 DNA follows: TGCGCCAGCAGCCAAGAGGGGAGGAGCAATCAGCCCCAGCATTTT. It yields the protein CASSQEGRSNQPQHF.

The chain combines TRBV5-1 with TRBJ2-7; the match to TRBD2 covers 10 bases. Germline V gene lookup returns CDR1 SGHRS and CDR2 YFSETQ. The CDR3 runs 14 residues. Trimming removed 0 bases from V and 8 bases from J; junction bases left unmatched: 5. CDR3 DNA: TGCGCCAGCAGCTTGGGGCTAGCGGGAGAGAAGCAGTACTTC. It yields the protein CASSLGLAGEKQYF.

This rearrangement joins TRBV30 to TRBJ1-1; weak D call: TRBD1 (6 bases). Deletions cut 2 bases from V and 4 bases from J, with 11 bases between. The CDR3 has 13 residues. Per the germline V gene, CDR1 is GTSNPN and CDR2 is SVGIG (reference sequence). CDR3 in DNA: TGTGCCTGGAGTCTCCTCAGGGGCACTGAAGCTTTCTTT. Encoded protein: CAWSLLRGTEAFF.

The chain employs TRBV7-2 and TRBJ2-7; D is unresolved. V shed 2 bases and J shed 3 bases, with 14 bases lying between them. The CDR3 loop spans 15 amino acids. CDR1 SGHTA and CDR2 FQGNSA come from the germline V gene. The CDR3 DNA is TGTGCCAGCAGCTTAACAGCTACAGCACTCTACGAGCAGTACTTC. Residues: CASSLTATALYEQYF.